Listed below are T cell receptor beta chains from one sample, sequenced in a study of cytomegalovirus exposure and HLA in healthy donors. TCRdb's table, derived via immunoSEQ multiplex PCR, lists solely in-frame clones and lacks some. The sample has 100,000 or so clones, 65% to 80% seen once. The sample comprised PBMCs. These receptor sequences come from a man aged 50-60 years in good health and CMV-seronegative. CDR3s include the opening cysteine and the closing phenylalanine or tryptophan. D genes are given only for firm matches. Only part of the rows carry a size: once, few, many, or a class if the clone is expanded.

J: TRBJ1-5; V: TRBV2; size: few; D: TRBD1; CDR3: CASSTTGARPQHF; DNA: TGTGCCAGCAGCACAACAGGGGCCCGGCCCCAGCATTTT
J: TRBJ2-1; V: TRBV6-1; size: -; D: -; CDR3: CASSEEPTLPNEQFF; DNA: TGTGCCAGCAGTGAAGAACCGACTCTCCCCAATGAGCAGTTCTTC
J: TRBJ2-5; V: TRBV19; size: once; D: TRBD1; CDR3: CASSHRQGLEETQYF; DNA: TGTGCCAGTAGCCATCGACAGGGCCTCGAAGAGACCCAGTACTTC
J: TRBJ2-3; V: TRBV9; size: -; D: TRBD2; CDR3: CASSLAGGYSSDTQYF; DNA: TGTGCCAGCAGCTTAGCGGGGGGATATTCTTCCGATACGCAGTATTTT
J: TRBJ2-1; V: TRBV11-2; size: -; D: TRBD2; CDR3: CASSPSSGIYNEQFF; DNA: TGTGCCAGCAGCCCCTCTAGCGGAATTTACAATGAGCAGTTCTTC
J: TRBJ1-6; V: TRBV7-2; size: once; D: TRBD1; CDR3: CASSLALPGGNSPLHF; DNA: TGTGCCAGCAGCTTAGCGCTCCCAGGGGGGAATTCACCCCTCCACTTT
J: TRBJ2-7; V: TRBV7-3; size: -; D: TRBD2; CDR3: CASSPRREDEQYF; DNA: TGTGCCAGCAGCCCCCGGCGGGAGGACGAGCAGTACTTC
J: TRBJ2-5; V: TRBV28; size: few; D: TRBD2; CDR3: CATRAGGQETQYF; DNA: TGTGCCACCCGAGCGGGGGGGCAAGAGACCCAGTACTTC
J: TRBJ2-7; V: TRBV7-2; size: few; D: -; CDR3: CASSLGGPPYEQYF; DNA: TGTGCCAGCAGCTTAGGTGGGCCGCCCTACGAGCAGTACTTC
J: TRBJ1-5; V: TRBV6-6; size: few; D: -; CDR3: CASRRDSNQPQHF; DNA: TGTGCCAGCAGGCGAGATAGCAATCAGCCCCAGCATTTT
J: TRBJ1-1; V: TRBV19; size: -; D: TRBD1; CDR3: CASSTTGGTEAFF; DNA: TGTGCCAGTAGTACAACAGGGGGCACTGAAGCTTTCTTT
J: TRBJ2-3; V: TRBV14; size: -; D: -; CDR3: CASSQGGPKSTDTQYF; DNA: TGTGCCAGCAGCCAAGGAGGGCCCAAAAGCACAGATACGCAGTATTTT
J: TRBJ2-7; V: TRBV7-2; size: -; D: TRBD2; CDR3: CASSSSGTSGYYEQYF; DNA: TGTGCCAGCAGCTCATCCGGGACTAGCGGTTACTACGAGCAGTACTTC
J: TRBJ1-4; V: TRBV5-1; size: -; D: -; CDR3: CASSLEGLSNEKLFF; DNA: TGCGCCAGCAGCTTGGAGGGACTTAGTAATGAAAAACTGTTTTTT
J: TRBJ1-1; V: TRBV19; size: once; D: TRBD1; CDR3: CASNPQGARNTEAFF; DNA: TGTGCCAGTAACCCACAGGGGGCGAGGAACACTGAAGCTTTCTTT
J: TRBJ2-3; V: TRBV28; size: -; D: -; CDR3: CASLEGNTDTQYF; DNA: TGTGCCAGCCTAGAGGGTAACACAGATACGCAGTATTTT
J: TRBJ2-2; V: TRBV11-2; size: -; D: TRBD1; CDR3: CASSPYRQGNAGELFF; DNA: TGTGCCAGCAGCCCATACCGACAGGGTAATGCCGGGGAGCTGTTTTTT
J: TRBJ2-7; V: TRBV28; size: -; D: -; CDR3: CASSPDSSAEQYF; DNA: TGTGCCAGCAGTCCGGACTCGTCCGCCGAGCAGTACTTC
J: TRBJ2-5; V: TRBV30; size: -; D: TRBD1; CDR3: CAWRGDRGLQETQYF; DNA: TGTGCCTGGAGGGGTGACAGGGGGCTCCAAGAGACCCAGTACTTC
J: TRBJ2-5; V: TRBV30; size: -; D: TRBD2; CDR3: CAWSRGLAGVLETQYF; DNA: TGTGCCTGGAGTCGTGGGCTAGCGGGAGTATTGGAGACCCAGTACTTC
J: TRBJ1-1; V: TRBV6-6; size: few; D: -; CDR3: CASSYSPFTEAFF; DNA: TGTGCCAGCAGTTACTCCCCCTTTACTGAAGCTTTCTTT
J: TRBJ1-1; V: TRBV5-1; size: -; D: TRBD1; CDR3: CASSRGSTGGNTEAFF; DNA: TGCGCCAGCAGCAGAGGGTCAACAGGGGGTAACACTGAAGCTTTCTTT
J: TRBJ1-2; V: TRBV2; size: -; D: -; CDR3: CATAQPRTLRYGYTF; DNA: TGTGCCACGGCGCAGCCACGGACATTACGGTATGGCTACACCTTC
J: TRBJ1-6; V: TRBV7-2; size: medium-sized; D: -; CDR3: CASSLDGPPNSPLHF; DNA: TGTGCCAGCAGCTTAGATGGGCCACCCAATTCACCCCTCCACTTT
J: TRBJ2-2; V: TRBV7-2; size: -; D: -; CDR3: CASSRTTNTGELFF; DNA: TGTGCCAGCAGCAGGACAACGAACACCGGGGAGCTGTTTTTT